The entry below describes one T cell receptor beta chain. Its antigen is unknown. No clone much larger than this one lies a single base away; base qualities are absent. Using the deep immunoSEQ assay, TCR CDR3 regions were amplified from genomic DNA by multiplex PCR. Genomic DNA extracted from each cell subset was distributed evenly over all wells of several immunoSEQ 96-well plates, and each plate served as one replicate. Each replicate PCR for sorted subsets received around 200 ng genomic DNA, equal to about 30,000 T cell genomes. Purified libraries were measured with a Qubit 3.0 fluorometer, size-checked on a Bioanalyzer 2100, and measured again with the KAPA Library Quantification kit. Every immunoSEQ 96-well plate was sequenced on a dedicated single-read 150-cycle Illumina NextSeq 550 flow cell. Turning to the authors' computational methods: Because the immunoSEQ output held only junctional sequences and lacked quality scores, the filtering could not match the filtering applied to full-length reads. Sequences were annotated with PyIR, a Python wrapper for IgBLAST v1.9, and V/J genes and CDR3 were assigned using IMGT germline references. Reads were filtered out if the reads had weak V/J assignments (E-value above 1e-6), no CDR3, stop codons, out-of-frame junctions, or ambiguous translated residues. V3J clonotypes were defined as sequences sharing an identical inferred V gene, J gene, and CDR3 amino acid sequence. The percentage overlap between two repertoires was calculated by dividing the number of shared unique clonotypes by the size of the smaller repertoire. Repertoire richness was assessed with RTK rarefaction, the Chao1 estimator, and Recon v2.1 estimates of unobserved clonotypes. For all TCRbeta clonotypes obtained by the gDNA method from a handful of donors, generation probabilities were computed with OLGA. Entries here come from immuneACCESS through TCRdb and include only in-frame sequences with V and J called. Some clones fail to appear in such tables; in the studies checked, an unresolved V gene covers under half of the shortfall, and the cause of the remainder is unknown. D and trimming come from the DNA, and the V and J calls and clone size come from that table. The table for this sample lists millions of clones; roughly 91% of them were counted only once. The ten largest make up under 2% of the sample.

CD8 naive samples were obtained by positive selection for CCR7 among CD45RO-negative cells, yielding a CD45RA+CCR7+ population from which TemRA cells were excluded. The donors were healthy, HIV-negative adults who had no recently reported acute infections or vaccinations. Every donor was a Caucasian adult living in Nashville, Tennessee, USA. After blood collection by leukapheresis, PBMCs were isolated using Ficoll-Histopaque density gradient centrifugation and then cryopreserved in the vapor phase of liquid nitrogen. Purity and quantity of every magnetically sorted T cell population were checked by analytical flow cytometry. Genomic DNA was isolated from each sorted fraction and quantified by UV absorbance on a Nanodrop 2000c. There are 14 amino acids in the CDR3, from cysteine to phenylalanine inclusive. The entry retains the CDR3 DNA only, 42 bases that are in frame from base 1. V and J are truncated by 2 bases and 8 bases respectively, leaving an intervening sequence of 15 bases. Looking up the germline V gene yields CDR1 MDHEN and CDR2 SYDVKM.

The sample belongs to a study of shared clonotypes between healthy human individuals (TCRdb year 2020). For context, the study as a whole: Two women and a few men aged 18 to 49 years were included in the cohort. For each donor, CD4 naive and CD4 memory were each run on three plates, CD8 naive on two plates, and CD8 memory on one plate. The study deeply sequenced blood TCR repertoires of about 5 healthy adults to estimate repertoire size and the extent of clonotype sharing between individuals. To increase sequencing depth and limit assay-specific biases, TCR repertoire library preparation and sequencing were carried out by different laboratories using diverse techniques. Each donor's leukapheresis produced roughly between roughly 0.85 and 9.5 billion PBMCs.

What the research found in general, with its limitations: The genetic and exposure-history diversity represented was limited by the small number of donors. Incomplete sequencing was indicated by rarefaction of sorted-subset datasets, despite the large sequencing depth. Pairwise subsampling indicated that sequencing depth was expected to affect the degree of clonotype sharing among donors. Sampling was restricted to blood, and TCR repertoires in tissue are likely to differ from TCR repertoires in blood. Compared with non-shared clonotypes, the clonotypes found in all four sorted-subset donors had higher generation probabilities. Naive subsets generally had larger estimated clonotype richness than memory subsets. Across a handful of donors, 4.5% to 6.5% of naive CD4, roughly 3.4% of naive CD8, 2% to 2.5% of memory CD4, and around 0.4% of memory CD8 clonotypes were shared.

The rearranged segments are TRBV28 and TRBJ1-2, with the D segment identity uncertain. The source is a man younger than 35 in good health. Some clones in this sample may be carry-over from other donors' samples. Material for sequencing was naive CD8+ T cells from PBMCs. In light of the paper, this sample's cell subset or site label describes: CD45RA+CCR7+. Read as DNA, the sequence is TGTGCCAGCAGTTTAAGGACCCTCTTTTGGGGCTACACCTTC. This codes for CASSLRTLFWGYTF.